Below are 6 T cell receptor beta chains sequenced from a single sample in a study of cytomegalovirus exposure and HLA in healthy donors. Primers: 60 Vbeta forward and 13 Jbeta reverse. Data came from immunoSEQ multiplex PCR; TCRdb stores just in-frame clones and leaves some out. The table records 50,000 to 65,000 clones, roughly 77% of them present only once. The source material was PBMCs. These receptors came from a woman aged 25 to 45 in good health and CMV-seronegative.

V and J are TRBV10-3 and TRBJ1-1, with TRBD1 matching over 7 bases. The CDR3 consists of 13 residues. J lost 1 base, V lost 6 bases, and 2 bases had no gene match. The germline V gene encodes CDR1 ENHRY and CDR2 SYGVKD. CDR3 sequence: CAISGQENTEAFF. CDR3 in DNA: TGTGCCATCAGCGGACAGGAGAACACTGAAGCTTTCTTT.

The V gene is TRBV19, the J gene TRBJ1-5; 7 bases are a match to TRBD1. From germline, CDR1 is LNHDA and CDR2 SQIVND (reference sequence). The CDR3 is 15 residues long. J lost 4 bases, V lost 2 bases, and 5 bases had no gene match. The CDR3 sequence: CASSIRAGGNQPQHF. The DNA of the CDR3 is TGTGCCAGTAGTATACGTGCAGGGGGAAATCAGCCCCAGCATTTT.

The chain carries TRBV5-4 and TRBJ2-3; 7 positions agree with TRBD1. The CDR3 is made up of 14 amino acids. The V gene's germline CDR1 is SGHNT and CDR2 YYREEE (reference sequence). Unmatched junction bases numbered 8, after V lost 4 bases and J lost 6 bases. CDR3 sequence: CASSLITGEDTQYF. The DNA for the CDR3 is TGTGCCAGCAGCCTTATAACAGGGGAGGATACGCAGTATTTT.

The chain joins TRBV6-1 to TRBJ2-3; 12 nucleotides agree with TRBD2. Trimming removed 2 bases from V and 3 bases from J; junction bases left unmatched: 9. Germline CDR1 and CDR2: MNHNS and SASEGT. The CDR3 runs to 18 residues. CDR3 nucleotides: TGTGCCAGCAGTGAACGGGGGCTAGCGGGAGGGTGGACAGATACGCAGTATTTT. Amino acids: CASSERGLAGGWTDTQYF.

The genes are TRBV5-6 and TRBJ2-1, with TRBD2 as a possible D gene (6 bases). The CDR3 length is 14 residues. Germline CDR1 SGHDT, CDR2 YYEEEE. The V end was cut by 4 bases, the J end by 7 bases, with 15 bases between. CDR3 loop: CASSREGTSNEQFF. The CDR3 DNA reads as TGTGCCAGCAGCCGGGAAGGGACTTCTAATGAGCAGTTCTTC.

CDR3 in amino acids: CASSPNRDTYEQYV. CDR3 coding DNA: TGTGCCAGCTCACCGAATCGGGACACATACGAGCAGTACGTC. The chain is built from TRBV18 and TRBJ2-7; TRBD1 is a possible D gene (6 bases). V dropped 3 bases and J dropped 4 bases, with 13 bases sitting between them. This CDR3 has 14 residues. CDR1 is KGHSH and CDR2 is LQKENI in the germline V gene.